Below, one T cell receptor (beta chain) is given with its context. Its antigen is unknown. Sequencing was performed with immunoSEQ multiplex PCR; in TCRdb, only in-frame clones are kept and a portion is missing. The sample has roughly 400,000 clones; less than 95% are singletons. The data were obtained in a study of Ad26.COV2.S vaccination and SARS-CoV-2 variants. Study-level findings and limits: Spike-specific TCR breadth was greater after Ad26.COV2.S than placebo. Overall T cell responses may have been underestimated by the analyses of TCR breadth and depth.

The treatment was: some 20 received Ad26.COV2.S at low or high dose, single or two shots; several received placebo; per-sample allocation not given. Material that was analyzed had been drawn on day 63 after the first vaccine or placebo injection. The specimen comprised peripheral blood, sampled in a trial of Ad26.COV2.S vaccine versus placebo. The TCR sequence derives from a person between 18 and 59 years old who received the Ad26.COV2.S COVID-19 vaccine or a placebo.

The DNA for the CDR3 is TGTGCCAGCAGCTTGGACAGCGCGTCCTACAATGAGCAGTTCTTC. This encodes CASSLDSASYNEQFF. The gene calls are TRBV5-4 and TRBJ2-1, with unresolved D. Trimming cost V 0 bases and J 1 base, with 8 bases left between them. Germline CDR1 SGHNT, CDR2 YYREEE (reference sequence). This CDR3 has 15 amino acids.